This T cell receptor beta chain was sequenced during a study of post-analysis software for immune sequencing data. Study summary: In terms of disease course, relapsing-remitting, secondary progressive and progressive-relapsing multiple sclerosis were included.

The CDR3 loop spans 13 amino acids. V was cut by 0 bases and J by 7 bases, with 7 bases left in between. Germline V gene lookup returns CDR1 SGHKS and CDR2 YYEKEE (reference sequence). cDNA libraries for TCR beta contained unique molecular identifiers. T cells numbering roughly 1 to 11 million yielded cDNA molecules that totaled approximately 500,000. TCRdb redid the calling of the PCR reads with MiXCR, one entry per CDR3 protein. Altogether more than 350,000 distinct CDR3 sequences are present, 35% to 45% being singletons, with the ten largest covering less than 8%. The study, taken as a whole, reports: Strong co-clustering by F measure was evident for samples that had been prepared in the same batch. Multiple sclerosis patients showed significantly lower normalized Chao1 diversity than controls did. Controls had lower frequencies than patients of a few TRBV segments, which included TRBV5-6, TRBV5-1 and TRBV20-1.

This clonotype was counted between two and nine times. Its antigen is unknown. The receptor's source is a girl aged 2 to 9 with multiple sclerosis. What was sequenced was blood. The V and J genes are TRBV5-5 and TRBJ1-4; no reliable D call. CDR3 sequence reads: CASSLAAAEKLFF. CDR3 sequence (DNA): TGTGCCAGCAGCTTGGCGGCAGCTGAAAAACTGTTTTTT.